Shown below are 11 T cell receptor beta chains from a single sample sequenced in a study of response to subunit inactivated influenza vaccine. TCRdb ran MiXCR on the RT-PCR reads and lists one entry per CDR3 protein. The table shows almost 600,000 distinct CDR3 sequences, with 12% to 15% occurring only once. Here the sequenced sample was PBMCs from blood, taken approximately 12 days after vaccination. The origin of the receptors is a man aged 50 to 60 who received an inactivated influenza vaccine.

This clonotype has only a few counts. This rearrangement joins TRBV27 to TRBJ2-7; D may be TRBD1 or TRBD2 (5 bases each). The germline gives CDR1 MNHEY, CDR2 SMNVEV (reference sequence). The CDR3 is made up of 13 amino acids. The V gene lost 3 bases and the J gene lost 5 bases, with 11 bases spanning the gap. In DNA form, the CDR3 reads TGTGCCAGCAGTTTTAACCGGGGCGACGAGCAGTACTTC. Translating gives CASSFNRGDEQYF.

The chain carries TRBV7-9 and TRBJ1-2; perhaps TRBD1 as D (5 bases). Germline values: CDR1 SEHNR, CDR2 FQNEAQ (reference sequence). Trimming took off 5 bases at V and 5 bases at J, with 12 bases between the two ends. CDR3 size: 13 residues. CDR3 coding DNA: TGTGCCAGCAGCCACCCCGGGACGTATGGCTACACCTTC. It specifies CASSHPGTYGYTF.

This clonotype was counted only a few times. V is TRBV15 and J is TRBJ2-7; the D gene is possibly TRBD1 (5 bases). The V gene lost 0 bases and the J gene lost 8 bases, with 17 bases spanning the gap. The CDR3 extends over 15 amino acids. The V gene's germline CDR1 is LNHNV and CDR2 YYDKDF (reference sequence). The CDR3 DNA is TGTGCCACCAGCAGAGATCGCCAGGGTACTACGAAGCAGTACTTC. This encodes CATSRDRQGTTKQYF.

A few counts support this clonotype. J is TRBJ2-4 and V is TRBV29-1; possible D gene TRBD1, 5 bases. Trimming took off 6 bases at V and 0 bases at J, with 9 bases between the two ends. This CDR3 comprises 13 residues. Germline-derived CDR1 and CDR2 are SQVTM and ANQGSEA. In nucleotides, the CDR3 is TGCAGCGTGTCAGGGAAAGCCAAAAACATTCAGTACTTC. It codes for CSVSGKAKNIQYF.

In its sample, this clonotype was seen a few times. The chain employs TRBV27 and TRBJ2-3; no clear D gene. V gave up 3 bases and J gave up 7 bases, with 14 bases separating them. Germline V gene data show CDR1 as MNHEY and CDR2 as SMNVEV (reference sequence). The CDR3 contains 14 residues. CDR3 sequence (DNA): TGTGCCAGCAGTTTCGGCCCCTCGGGCTATACGCAGTATTTT. This encodes CASSFGPSGYTQYF.

The table lists this clonotype with a few counts. The chain couples TRBV5-1 to TRBJ1-2; 8 bases line up with TRBD1. The CDR3 consists of 14 residues. Unmatched junction bases numbered 6, after V lost 4 bases and J lost 4 bases. Germline CDR1 SGHRS, CDR2 YFSETQ. The CDR3 protein is CASSARDRIYGYTF. The DNA of the CDR3 is TGCGCCAGCAGCGCCCGGGACAGGATCTATGGCTACACCTTC.

This clonotype was recorded a few times. This chain links TRBV12-3 or TRBV12-4 with TRBJ2-7; 13 nucleotides agree with TRBD2. This CDR3 comprises 18 residues. The V segment lost 9 bases and the J segment 0 bases; nucleotides outside the gene matches: 14. The CDR3 sequence is CASLGGLAGDRGSYEQYF. CDR3 nucleotides: TGTGCCAGTCTAGGAGGACTAGCGGGAGATAGGGGCTCCTACGAGCAGTACTTC.

The genes are TRBV20-1 and TRBJ2-1; 12 nucleotides line up with TRBD1. CDR1 DFQATT and CDR2 SNEGSKA come from the germline V gene (reference sequence). The V gene end was trimmed by 3 bases and the J gene end by 10 bases; junction bases not matched to a gene: 7. CDR3 length: 14 residues. Here the CDR3 DNA reads TGCAGTGCTAGGGGACAGGGGGCGTTTGGAGAGCAGTTCTTC. Translation: CSARGQGAFGEQFF.

This clonotype occurred a few times. V usage is TRBV5-1 and J usage is TRBJ1-6; D unresolved. Germline lookup yields CDR1 SGHRS and CDR2 YFSETQ. V was shortened by 0 bases and J by 6 bases, with 10 bases between the two germline ends. The CDR3 runs to 15 residues. Written as DNA, the CDR3 is TGCGCCAGCAGCTTGGGACCGGAGGTTAATTCACCCCTCCACTTT. Its protein is CASSLGPEVNSPLHF. Complete variable domain (other parts from reference TRBV5-1 and TRBJ1-6): KAGVTQTPRYLIKTRGQQVTLSCSPISGHRSVSWYQQTPGQGLQFLFEYFSETQRNKGNFPGRFSGRQFSNSRSEMNVSTLELGDSALYLCASSLGPEVNSPLHFGNGTRLTVT.

Only a few counts were recorded for this clonotype. The rearrangement uses TRBV20-1 and TRBJ2-3, with 7 bases aligning to TRBD2. This CDR3 has 16 residues. After removal of 4 bases from V and 3 bases from J, the junction contained 13 bases not matched to a gene. From germline, CDR1 is DFQATT and CDR2 SNEGSKA (reference sequence). In nucleotides, the CDR3 is TGCAGTGCTACTAGATTTTGGATCGGGGGGACAGATACGCAGTATTTT. Its translation is CSATRFWIGGTDTQYF.

This rearrangement joins TRBV28 to TRBJ1-2, with 9 bases fitting TRBD1. J was trimmed by 8 bases and V by 4 bases; bases with no gene match: 8. Germline V gene sequence: CDR1 MDHEN, CDR2 SYDVKM. The CDR3 runs 14 residues. CDR3 sequence (DNA): TGTGCCAGCAGTTCCGGGACAGGGCCTTGGGGCTACACCTTC. As protein: CASSSGTGPWGYTF.